The table lists the clone carrying this T cell receptor (beta chain) with a few counts. Its antigen is as yet unknown. TCRdb redid the calling of the reads with MiXCR, one entry per CDR3 protein. The top ten hold approximately 15% of the sample, which has roughly 300,000 distinct CDR3 sequences, around 25% seen once. This CDR3 comprises 15 residues. The germline gives CDR1 SNHLY, CDR2 FYNNEI. J gave up 5 bases and V 7 bases, and 5 bases lay outside the gene matches. This record comes from a study of T cell repertoires in cytomegalovirus infection. Study context: In public TCR beta signatures, there were indications of both CMV infection and matching HLA type. Study-wide results and caveats: Individuals carrying CMV plus the relevant HLA were identified by cumulative frequency of public TCR beta families. Across the ex vivo response, the dominant clonotypes were HLA-C-restricted CMV-specific TCR beta clonotypes.

Material for sequencing was PBMCs. V usage is TRBV2 and J usage is TRBJ2-2, with 12 positions matching TRBD2. The receptor comes from a human donor in good health (CMV status not recorded). Some clones in this sample may be carry-over from other donors' samples. The CDR3 bases are TGTGCCAGCAAGTTGGGGACTAGCGGGACCGGGGAGCTGTTTTTT. Translated, it gives CASKLGTSGTGELFF.